The present entry profiles one T cell receptor beta chain with its context. This sample was included in a study of blood T cell repertoires in COVID-19. Germline V gene sequence: CDR1 MGHDK, CDR2 SYGVNS. V lost 4 bases and J lost 2; bases outside the gene matches: 6. This CDR3 spans 15 amino acids. Cohort 3 recovery required two negative PCRs, clearance, or symptom resolution. In the study's own analysis: It was from reference gene primer amplification that nucleated cell counts were estimated. Measured with immunoSEQ multiplex PCR; TCRdb has only the in-frame clones, and not every one. V, J and clone size are taken as reported in that table, and D and trimming were inferred from the DNA itself. The table includes about 160,000 clones, 82% detected once.

The origin of this receptor is a man in his sixties who had recovered from COVID-19. Sequencing input: PBMCs or T cells enriched from blood (not recorded which). The chain is built from TRBV25-1 and TRBJ2-5; 8 positions match TRBD1. CDR3 in amino acids: CASSALGTGQETQYF. As DNA, the CDR3 is TGTGCCAGCAGTGCCCTCGGGACAGGACAAGAGACCCAGTACTTC.